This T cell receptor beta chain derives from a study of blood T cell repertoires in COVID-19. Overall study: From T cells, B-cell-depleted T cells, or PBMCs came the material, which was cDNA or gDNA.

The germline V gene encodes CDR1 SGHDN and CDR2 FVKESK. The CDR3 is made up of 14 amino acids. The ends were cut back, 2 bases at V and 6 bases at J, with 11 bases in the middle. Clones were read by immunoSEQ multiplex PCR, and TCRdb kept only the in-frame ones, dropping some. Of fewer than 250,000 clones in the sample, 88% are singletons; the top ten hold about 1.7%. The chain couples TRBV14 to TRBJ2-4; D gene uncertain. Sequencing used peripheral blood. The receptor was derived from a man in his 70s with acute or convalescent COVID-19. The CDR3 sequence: CASSQLNEANIQYF. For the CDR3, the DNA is TGTGCCAGCAGCCAACTAAACGAGGCAAACATTCAGTACTTC.